Following are 6 T cell receptor beta chains from one sample sequenced in a study of blood T cells in healthy people across ages. The authors ran a second PCR of 7 to 11 cycles using a sample-barcoded 5' primer and a J-beta primer mix. A single record per CDR3 protein comes from TCRdb applying MiXCR to the 5' RACE reads. This sample yields about 1.8 million distinct CDR3 sequences, of which 40% to 55% are seen a single time; 2% to 2.5% belongs to the top ten. The sequenced sample was blood. These receptors all come from a middle-aged woman in good health.

This clonotype was detected a few times. The chain combines TRBV5-1 with TRBJ2-3; D not certain. The CDR3 totals 13 residues. From germline, CDR1 is SGHRS and CDR2 YFSETQ. The V gene lost 5 bases and the J gene lost 0 bases, with 7 bases spanning the gap. The chain's CDR3 is CASSQRSTDTQYF. In DNA, the CDR3 is TGCGCCAGCAGTCAAAGGAGCACAGATACGCAGTATTTT. Together with reference TRBV5-1 and TRBJ2-3, the CDR3 gives the full variable domain: KAGVTQTPRYLIKTRGQQVTLSCSPISGHRSVSWYQQTPGQGLQFLFEYFSETQRNKGNFPGRFSGRQFSNSRSEMNVSTLELGDSALYLCASSQRSTDTQYFGPGTRLTVL.

V is TRBV15 and J is TRBJ2-1, with TRBD2 matching over 8 bases. Germline trimming cut 7 bases from V and 10 bases from J; bases unmatched to any gene: 12. In germline, CDR1 is LNHNV, CDR2 YYDKDF (reference sequence). The CDR3 spans 14 residues. The CDR3 region is CATTMVAGSVEQFF. CDR3 sequence (DNA): TGTGCCACCACCATGGTAGCGGGGTCGGTAGAGCAGTTCTTC. The full variable domain, rest sourced from reference TRBV15 and TRBJ2-1, is DAMVIQNPRYQVTQFGKPVTLSCSQTLNHNVMYWYQQKSSQAPKLLFHYYDKDFNNEADTPDNFQSRRPNTSFCFLDIRSPGLGDTAMYLCATTMVAGSVEQFFGPGTRLTVL.

The CDR3 loop is CASRSGGGNNEQYF. The DNA of the CDR3 is TGTGCCAGCAGATCGGGCGGGGGGAACAATGAGCAGTACTTC. This rearrangement joins TRBV7-2 to TRBJ2-5; 8 bases are shared with TRBD2. Losses at the gene ends were 6 bases for V and 11 bases for J; bases not matched to a gene: 14. Germline V gives CDR1 SGHTA, CDR2 FQGNSA. This CDR3 region has 14 residues.

The chain has TRBV24-1 and TRBJ1-5; D uncertain. Germline assignment: CDR1 KGHDR and CDR2 SFDVKD. The CDR3 has 15 residues. Trimming stripped 4 bases from V and 7 bases from J, with 16 bases between. The CDR3 loop reads CATSDPSEGWQPQHF. In nucleotides, the CDR3 is TGTGCCACCAGTGACCCATCTGAGGGATGGCAGCCCCAGCATTTT.

V usage is TRBV20-1 and J usage is TRBJ1-2; 10 nucleotides match TRBD1. Germline V gene lookup returns CDR1 DFQATT and CDR2 SNEGSKA (reference sequence). V was pared by 0 bases and J by 1 base, with 8 bases of the junction left unmatched. The CDR3 covers 17 residues. In DNA form, the CDR3 reads TGCAGTGCTAGAGATCGGGACAGGGGCCGACATAACTATGGCTACACCTTC. Translation gives CSARDRDRGRHNYGYTF.

V and J are TRBV6-2 or TRBV6-3 and TRBJ2-1; TRBD2 aligns across 12 bases. Germline CDR1 is MNHEY and CDR2 is SVGEGT. Trimming removed 2 bases from V and 3 bases from J; junction bases left unmatched: 2. This CDR3 is built from 16 residues. CDR3 sequence: CASSYGLAGIYNEQFF. Written as DNA, the CDR3 is TGTGCCAGCAGTTACGGACTAGCGGGGATCTACAATGAGCAGTTCTTC.